This record looks at one T cell receptor (beta chain) sequence and its context. Its antigen remains unidentified. A much larger clonotype is one base distant, so this may be a read error. The record originates from a study of T cell repertoires in cytomegalovirus infection. For the study at large: TCR beta signatures that were public indicated CMV infection and matching HLA type. Study results and limitations: HLA-C-restricted CMV clonotypes gave the most frequent clonotype in two of eight donors. Accumulated public TCR beta family frequency recognized individuals carrying CMV together with the relevant HLA.

The CDR3 is 15 amino acids. CDR1 and CDR2 from the germline V gene are KGHSH and LQKENI. The V segment lost 3 bases and the J segment 9 bases; nucleotides outside the gene matches: 9. TCRdb passed the reads through MiXCR, listing each CDR3 protein once. The table records about 360,000 distinct CDR3 sequences, 15% to 20% of them present only once. The receptor was isolated from a human donor in good health (CMV status not recorded). Some clones in this sample may be carry-over from other donors' samples. This chain links TRBV18 with TRBJ2-1; TRBD2 agrees at 9 bases. The source material was PBMCs. CDR3 coding DNA: TGTGCCAGCTCACCGGGGGCTAGCGGGATCAGTGAGCAGTTCTTC. Amino acids: CASSPGASGISEQFF.